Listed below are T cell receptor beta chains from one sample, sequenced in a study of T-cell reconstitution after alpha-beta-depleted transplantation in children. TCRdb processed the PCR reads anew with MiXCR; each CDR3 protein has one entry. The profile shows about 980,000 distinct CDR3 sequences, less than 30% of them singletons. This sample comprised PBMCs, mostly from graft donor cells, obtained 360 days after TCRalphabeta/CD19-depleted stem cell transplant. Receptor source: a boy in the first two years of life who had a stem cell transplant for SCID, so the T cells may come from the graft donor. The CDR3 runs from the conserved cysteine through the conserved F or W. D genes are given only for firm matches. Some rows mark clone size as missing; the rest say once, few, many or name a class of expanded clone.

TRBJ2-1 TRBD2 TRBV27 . TGTGCCAGCAGTTTATTAGCGGGGCTTAGCTCCTACAATGAGCAGTTCTTC CASSLLAGLSSYNEQFF
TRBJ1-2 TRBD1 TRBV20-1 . TGCAGTGGCAGAGGGACAGTGACTTATGGCTACACCTTC CSGRGTVTYGYTF
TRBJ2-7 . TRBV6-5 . TGTGCCAGCAGTTCCCGACGGGATGCCTACGAGCAGTACTTC CASSSRRDAYEQYF
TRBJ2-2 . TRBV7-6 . TGTGCCAGCAGCCCAGCATGGTCAGCGGGTGACACCGGGGAGCTGTTTTTT CASSPAWSAGDTGELFF
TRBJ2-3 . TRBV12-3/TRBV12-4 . TGTGCCAGCAGTTCCGTGACCCCCACAGATACGCAGTATTTT CASSSVTPTDTQYF
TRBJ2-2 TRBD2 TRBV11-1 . TGTGCCAGCAGGGACCCCAGGACTAGCGGGGTACGCACCGGGGAGCTGTTTTTT CASRDPRTSGVRTGELFF
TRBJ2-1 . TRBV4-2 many TGTGCCAGCAGCCAATTAGGGACGGGTAGTAGGAATGAGCAGTTCTTC CASSQLGTGSRNEQFF
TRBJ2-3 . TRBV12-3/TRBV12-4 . TGTGCCAGCGCCTCAATCGGAGCAGGGGGGACTTCAGGAACGCAGTATTTT CASASIGAGGTSGTQYF
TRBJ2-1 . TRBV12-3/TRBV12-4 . TGTGCCAGCAGTTTAGCCAGGCGGATCGACAATGAGCAGTTCTTC CASSLARRIDNEQFF
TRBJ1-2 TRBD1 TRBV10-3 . TGTGCCATCAGGGCCGGGACAGGGAATCGTGGCTACACCTTC CAIRAGTGNRGYTF
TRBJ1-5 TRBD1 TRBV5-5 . TGTGCCAGCAGCCCCGTCCAGGGGGTCCGTCAGCCCCAGCATTTT CASSPVQGVRQPQHF
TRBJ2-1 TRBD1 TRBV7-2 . TGTGCCAGCAGCTTAGCGCGGGACAGGGGATCCTACAATGAGCAGTTCTTC CASSLARDRGSYNEQFF
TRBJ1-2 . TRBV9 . TGTGCCAGCAGTGAGGGACCGATCGACTATGGCTACACCTTC CASSEGPIDYGYTF
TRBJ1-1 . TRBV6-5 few TGTGCCAGCAGTTACCGACAGAAAAGGCCTGAAGCTTTCTTT CASSYRQKRPEAFF
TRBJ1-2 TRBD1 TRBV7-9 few TGTGCCAGCAGCTTGACAGGGGTTCGGTATGGCTACACCTTC CASSLTGVRYGYTF
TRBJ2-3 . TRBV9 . TGTGCCAGCAGCGTGGGAACCCGGAATACGCAGTATTTT CASSVGTRNTQYF
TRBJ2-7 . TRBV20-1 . TGCAGTGCTAGGGGCGGGACAGCCTACGAGCAGTACTTC CSARGGTAYEQYF
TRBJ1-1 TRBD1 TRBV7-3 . TGTGCCAGCAGCCTACAGGGGGCGGGCGTTGCCACTGAAGCTTTCTTT CASSLQGAGVATEAFF
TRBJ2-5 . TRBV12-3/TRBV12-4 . TGTGCCAGCAATCAAGGGGAGACCCAGTACTTC CASNQGETQYF
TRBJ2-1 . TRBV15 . TGTGCCACCAGCAGAGATGGGGGGGCCAGGAGCTCCTACAATGAGCAGTTCTTC CATSRDGGARSSYNEQFF
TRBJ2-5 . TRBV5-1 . TGCGCCAGCAGCTTGGGGGGCAGCCCAAGTCAAGAGACCCAGTACTTC CASSLGGSPSQETQYF
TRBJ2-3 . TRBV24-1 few TGTGCCACCAGTGATATAGTAGCGGCCAGCACAGATACGCAGTATTTT CATSDIVAASTDTQYF
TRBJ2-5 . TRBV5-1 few TGCGCCAGCAGCTTGGACGGGACACACCAAGAGACCCAGTACTTC CASSLDGTHQETQYF
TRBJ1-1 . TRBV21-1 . TGTGCCAGCAGCAAAGGGGTACAGACTAATGGAGAAGCTTTCTTT CASSKGVQTNGEAFF
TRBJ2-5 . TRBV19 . TGTGCCAGTAGTACCCGGGGACTTCAAGAGACCCAGTACTTC CASSTRGLQETQYF